These T cell receptor beta chains were read from a single sample in a study of response to subunit inactivated influenza vaccine. TCRdb re-called the RT-PCR reads with MiXCR, one entry per CDR3 protein. Among hundreds of thousands of distinct CDR3 sequences listed, about 18% were seen once. The sequences come from PBMCs from blood, collected 5 days after vaccination. These receptors all come from a man aged 50 to 60 who received an inactivated influenza vaccine. CDR3s include the opening cysteine and the closing phenylalanine or tryptophan. D genes are given only for firm matches. A row's size may be missing; if present it is once, few, many or a size class.

. | TRBJ2-5 | TRBV5-6 | TRBD2 | CASSFRRTSGIETQYF | TGTGCCAGCAGCTTTAGGCGGACTAGCGGGATAGAGACCCAGTACTTC
. | TRBJ1-2 | TRBV12-3/TRBV12-4 | TRBD1 | CASTQTGGRGYTF | TGTGCCAGCACCCAGACAGGGGGACGTGGCTACACCTTC
. | TRBJ2-1 | TRBV20-1 | TRBD1 | CSARDRDSIYNEQFF | TGCAGTGCACGAGACCGGGACAGTATCTACAATGAGCAGTTCTTC
many | TRBJ1-1 | TRBV5-1 | . | CASSPGAWGSMNTEAFF | TGCGCCAGCAGCCCGGGGGCGTGGGGTTCGATGAACACTGAAGCTTTCTTT
. | TRBJ2-1 | TRBV4-1 | . | CASSPLGTPYNEQFF | TGCGCCAGCAGCCCTCTTGGGACTCCATACAATGAGCAGTTCTTC
. | TRBJ1-6 | TRBV6-1 | . | CASSEIIRGNSPLHF | TGTGCCAGCAGTGAGATTATACGGGGGAATTCACCCCTCCACTTT
few | TRBJ1-5 | TRBV7-2 | . | CASSVYNQPQHF | TGTGCCAGCAGCGTTTACAATCAGCCCCAGCATTTT
few | TRBJ1-1 | TRBV12-3/TRBV12-4 | . | CASSPLGEAFF | TGTGCCAGCAGTCCCCTGGGAGAGGCTTTCTTT
. | TRBJ1-3 | TRBV10-3 | . | CAISDPPKSSGNTIYF | TGTGCCATCAGTGACCCCCCTAAGAGCTCTGGAAACACCATATATTTT
. | TRBJ2-7 | TRBV7-8 | . | CASSFVRDPAYEQYF | TGTGCCAGCAGCTTCGTCCGGGACCCTGCCTACGAGCAGTACTTC
few | TRBJ1-2 | TRBV12-3/TRBV12-4 | . | CASSWDTLQDYGYTF | TGTGCCAGCAGTTGGGACACACTCCAGGACTATGGCTACACCTTC
. | TRBJ2-7 | TRBV7-8 | . | CASSSGFEQYF | TGTGCCAGCAGCTCAGGGTTCGAGCAGTACTTC
few | TRBJ2-7 | TRBV7-2 | . | CASSGQPYEQYF | TGTGCCAGCAGCGGCCAACCATACGAGCAGTACTTC
. | TRBJ2-3 | TRBV7-9 | . | CASSFDGWDTQYF | TGTGCCAGCAGCTTTGACGGGTGGGATACGCAGTATTTT
. | TRBJ1-2 | TRBV5-5 | TRBD1 | CASIGGLGTGVYGYTF | TGTGCCAGCATCGGGGGGCTTGGAACAGGGGTGTATGGCTACACCTTC